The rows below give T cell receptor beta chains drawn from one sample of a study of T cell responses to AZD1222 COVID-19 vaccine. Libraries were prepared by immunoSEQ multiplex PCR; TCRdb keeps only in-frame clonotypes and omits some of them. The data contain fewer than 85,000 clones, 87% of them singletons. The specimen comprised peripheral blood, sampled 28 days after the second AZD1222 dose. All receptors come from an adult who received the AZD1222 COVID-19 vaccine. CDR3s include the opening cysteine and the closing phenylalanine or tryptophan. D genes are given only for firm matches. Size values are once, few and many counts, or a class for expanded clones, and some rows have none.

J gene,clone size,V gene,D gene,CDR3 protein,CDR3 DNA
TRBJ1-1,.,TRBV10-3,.,CAISDRQTNTEAFF,TGTGCCATCAGTGATCGGCAGACGAACACTGAAGCTTTCTTT
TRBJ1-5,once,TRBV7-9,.,CASSAHGHSNQPQHF,TGTGCCAGCAGCGCCCACGGACATAGCAATCAGCCCCAGCATTTT
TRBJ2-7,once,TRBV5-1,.,CASSLASGAPYEQYF,TGCGCCAGCAGCTTGGCCAGCGGAGCCCCCTACGAGCAGTACTTC
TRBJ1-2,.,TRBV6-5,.,CASSPDRLYGYTF,TGTGCCAGCAGTCCCGACAGGCTCTATGGCTACACCTTC
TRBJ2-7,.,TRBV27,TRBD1,CASSFFGTANYEQYF,TGTGCCAGCAGTTTCTTCGGGACAGCGAACTACGAGCAGTACTTC
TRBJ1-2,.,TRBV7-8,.,CASSPGPGLHGYTF,TGTGCCAGCAGCCCCGGACCCGGGTTACACGGCTACACCTTC
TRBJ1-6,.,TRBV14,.,CASSQDIGVVNSPLHF,TGTGCCAGCAGCCAAGATATTGGGGTCGTAAATTCACCCCTCCACTTT
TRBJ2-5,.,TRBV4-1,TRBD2,CASSQRIPGLAGVRIGETQYF,TGCGCCAGCAGCCAAAGGATCCCGGGACTAGCGGGAGTAAGGATTGGTGAGACCCAGTACTTC
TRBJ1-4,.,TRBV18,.,CASSPRGNEKLFF,TGTGCCAGCTCACCGCGGGGGAATGAAAAACTGTTTTTT
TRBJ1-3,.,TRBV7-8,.,CASSLSSGVGNTIYF,TGTGCCAGCAGCTTATCGTCAGGGGTGGGAAACACCATATATTTT
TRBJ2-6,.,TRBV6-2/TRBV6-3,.,CASSRQGHISGANVLTF,TGTGCCAGCAGCCGCCAGGGACACATCTCTGGGGCCAACGTCCTGACTTTC
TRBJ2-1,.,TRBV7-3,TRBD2,CASSVSGLATNEQFF,TGTGCCAGCAGCGTCTCGGGACTAGCGACAAATGAGCAGTTCTTC
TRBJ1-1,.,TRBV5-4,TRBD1,CASSYRGMNTEAFF,TGTGCCAGCAGCTACAGGGGGATGAACACTGAAGCTTTCTTT
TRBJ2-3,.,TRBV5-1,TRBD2,CASSSSGRSSTDTQYF,TGCGCCAGCAGCTCTAGCGGGAGGTCTAGCACAGATACGCAGTATTTT
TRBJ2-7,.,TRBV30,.,CAWSVLDPYGQYF,TGTGCCTGGAGTGTACTAGACCCCTACGGGCAGTACTTC
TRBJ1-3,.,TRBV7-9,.,CASSGTVVWKGNTIYF,TGTGCCAGCAGCGGAACTGTGGTTTGGAAAGGAAACACCATATATTTT
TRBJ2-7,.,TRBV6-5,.,CASSYSKERMQYF,TGTGCCAGCAGTTACTCGAAGGAAAGGATGCAGTACTTC